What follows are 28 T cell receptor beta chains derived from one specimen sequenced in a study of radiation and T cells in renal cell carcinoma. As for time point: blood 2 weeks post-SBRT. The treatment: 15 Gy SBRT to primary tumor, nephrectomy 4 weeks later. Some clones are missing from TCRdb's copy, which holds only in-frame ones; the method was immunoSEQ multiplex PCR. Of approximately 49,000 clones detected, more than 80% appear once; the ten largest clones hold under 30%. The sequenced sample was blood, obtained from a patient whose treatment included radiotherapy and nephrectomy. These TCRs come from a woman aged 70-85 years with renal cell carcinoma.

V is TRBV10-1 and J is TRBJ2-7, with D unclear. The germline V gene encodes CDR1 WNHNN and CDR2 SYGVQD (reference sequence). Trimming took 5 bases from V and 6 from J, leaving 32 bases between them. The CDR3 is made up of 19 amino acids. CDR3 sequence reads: CASSKGPYTCANRWCEQYF. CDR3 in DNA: TGCGCCAGCAGTAAAGGTCCATACACTTGCGCGAACCGTTGGTGCGAGCAGTACTTC.

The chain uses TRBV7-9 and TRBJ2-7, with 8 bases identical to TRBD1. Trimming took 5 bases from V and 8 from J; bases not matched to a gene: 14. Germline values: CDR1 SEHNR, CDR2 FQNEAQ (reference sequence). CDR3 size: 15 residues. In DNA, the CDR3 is TGTGCCAGCAGCCAACAGGGGGGAGGTCCCCAAAAGCAGTACTTC. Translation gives CASSQQGGGPQKQYF.

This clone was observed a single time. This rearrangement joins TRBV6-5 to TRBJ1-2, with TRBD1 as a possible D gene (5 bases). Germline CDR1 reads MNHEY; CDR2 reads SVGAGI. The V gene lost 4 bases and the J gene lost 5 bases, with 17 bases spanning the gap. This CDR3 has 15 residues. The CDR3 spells CASSSPGDGGYGYTF. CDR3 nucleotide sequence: TGTGCCAGCAGTTCACCTGGGGACGGGGGGTATGGCTACACCTTC.

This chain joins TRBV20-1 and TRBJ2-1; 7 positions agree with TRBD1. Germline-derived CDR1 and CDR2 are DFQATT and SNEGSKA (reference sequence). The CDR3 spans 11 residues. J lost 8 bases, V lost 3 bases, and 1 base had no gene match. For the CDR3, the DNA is TGCAGTGCTAGGGACAGGTATGAGCAGTTCTTC. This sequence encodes CSARDRYEQFF.

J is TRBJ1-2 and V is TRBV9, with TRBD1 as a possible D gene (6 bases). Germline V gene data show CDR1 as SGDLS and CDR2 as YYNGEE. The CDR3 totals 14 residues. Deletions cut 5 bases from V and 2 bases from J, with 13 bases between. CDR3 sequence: CASSAGVGNYGYTF. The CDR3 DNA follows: TGTGCCAGCAGTGCAGGGGTGGGGAACTATGGCTACACCTTC.

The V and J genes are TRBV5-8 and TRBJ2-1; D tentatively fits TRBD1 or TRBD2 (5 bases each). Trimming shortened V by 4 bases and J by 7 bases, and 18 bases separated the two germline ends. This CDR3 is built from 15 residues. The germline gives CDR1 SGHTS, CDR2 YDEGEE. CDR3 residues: CASSGGWGPGNEQFF. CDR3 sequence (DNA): TGTGCCAGCAGCGGTGGGTGGGGACCTGGGAATGAGCAGTTCTTC.

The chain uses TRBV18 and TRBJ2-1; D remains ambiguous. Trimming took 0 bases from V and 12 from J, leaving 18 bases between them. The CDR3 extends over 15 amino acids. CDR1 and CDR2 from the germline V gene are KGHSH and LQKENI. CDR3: CASSPPGSYGLAQFF. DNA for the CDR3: TGTGCCAGCTCACCACCGGGGTCTTACGGGTTAGCGCAGTTCTTC.

CDR3 in amino acids: CASSLEGSPGEKLFF. The CDR3 bases are TGCGCCAGCAGCTTGGAAGGATCACCCGGGGAAAAACTGTTTTTT. The V call is TRBV5-1, the J call TRBJ1-4, with D unclear. The length of the CDR3 is 15 residues. V gave up 0 bases and J gave up 8 bases, with 14 bases separating them. Germline V gene lookup returns CDR1 SGHRS and CDR2 YFSETQ.

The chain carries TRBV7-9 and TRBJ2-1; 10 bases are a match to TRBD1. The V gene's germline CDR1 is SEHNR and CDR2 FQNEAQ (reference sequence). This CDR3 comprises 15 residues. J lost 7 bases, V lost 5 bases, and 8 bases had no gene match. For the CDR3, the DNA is TGTGCCAGCAGCCCGCGGACAGGGGGTCTGAATGAGCAGTTCTTC. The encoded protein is CASSPRTGGLNEQFF.

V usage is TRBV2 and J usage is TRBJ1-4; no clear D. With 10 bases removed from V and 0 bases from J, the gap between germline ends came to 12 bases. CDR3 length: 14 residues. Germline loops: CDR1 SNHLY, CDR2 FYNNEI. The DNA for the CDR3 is TGTGCCACTAAGACACATGCAACTAATGAAAAACTGTTTTTT. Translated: CATKTHATNEKLFF.

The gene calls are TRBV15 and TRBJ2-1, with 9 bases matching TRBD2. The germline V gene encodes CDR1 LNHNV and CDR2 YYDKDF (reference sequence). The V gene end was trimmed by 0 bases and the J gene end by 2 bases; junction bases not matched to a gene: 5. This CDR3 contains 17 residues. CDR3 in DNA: TGTGCCACCAGCAGAGATCTCGGCGGGGGGGCCTACAATGAGCAGTTCTTC. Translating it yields CATSRDLGGGAYNEQFF. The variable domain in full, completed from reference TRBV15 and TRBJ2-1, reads DAMVIQNPRYQVTQFGKPVTLSCSQTLNHNVMYWYQQKSSQAPKLLFHYYDKDFNNEADTPDNFQSRRPNTSFCFLDIRSPGLGDTAMYLCATSRDLGGGAYNEQFFGPGTRLTVL.

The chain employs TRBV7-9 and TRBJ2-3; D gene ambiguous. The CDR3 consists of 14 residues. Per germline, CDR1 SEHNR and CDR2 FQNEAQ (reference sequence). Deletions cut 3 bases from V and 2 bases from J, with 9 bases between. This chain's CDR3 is CASSFVSPTDTQYF. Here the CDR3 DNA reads TGTGCCAGCAGCTTCGTGTCACCCACAGATACGCAGTATTTT.

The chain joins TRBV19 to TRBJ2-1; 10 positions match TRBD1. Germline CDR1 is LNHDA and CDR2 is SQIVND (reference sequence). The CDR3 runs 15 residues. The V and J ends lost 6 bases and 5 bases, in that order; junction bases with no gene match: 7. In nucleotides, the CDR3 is TGTGCCAGTAGACCGGGACAGGGGAGCCACAATGAGCAGTTCTTC. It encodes CASRPGQGSHNEQFF.

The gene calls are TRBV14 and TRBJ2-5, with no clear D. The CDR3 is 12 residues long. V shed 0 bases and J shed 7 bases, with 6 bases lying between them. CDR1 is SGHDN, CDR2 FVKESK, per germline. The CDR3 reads CASSQEGGTQYF. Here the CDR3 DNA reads TGTGCCAGCAGCCAAGAGGGCGGGACCCAGTACTTC.

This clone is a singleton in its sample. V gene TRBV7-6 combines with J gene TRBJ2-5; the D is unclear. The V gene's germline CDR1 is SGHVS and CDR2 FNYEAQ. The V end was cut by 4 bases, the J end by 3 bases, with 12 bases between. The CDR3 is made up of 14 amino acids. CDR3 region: CASSSRSREETQYF. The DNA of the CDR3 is TGTGCCAGCAGCTCTCGTTCTAGAGAAGAGACCCAGTACTTC.

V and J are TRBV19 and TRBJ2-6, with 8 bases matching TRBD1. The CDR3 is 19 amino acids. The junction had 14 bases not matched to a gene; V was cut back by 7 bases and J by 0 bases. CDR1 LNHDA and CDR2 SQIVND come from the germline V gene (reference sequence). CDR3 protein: CASIGAWGQETSGANVLTF. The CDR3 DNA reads TGTGCCAGTATCGGCGCTTGGGGACAGGAGACCTCTGGGGCCAACGTCCTGACTTTC.

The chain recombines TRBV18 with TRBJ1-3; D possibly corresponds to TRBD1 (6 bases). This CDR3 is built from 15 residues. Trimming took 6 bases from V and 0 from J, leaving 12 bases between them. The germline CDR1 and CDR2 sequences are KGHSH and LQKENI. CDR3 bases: TGTGCCAGCTCCTTCGGACAGAGCTCTGGAAACACCATATATTTT. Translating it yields CASSFGQSSGNTIYF.

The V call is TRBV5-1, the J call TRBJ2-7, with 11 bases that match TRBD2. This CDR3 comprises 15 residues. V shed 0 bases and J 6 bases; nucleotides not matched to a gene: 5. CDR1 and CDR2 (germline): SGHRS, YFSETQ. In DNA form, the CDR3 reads TGCGCCAGCAGCTTGGTACTAGCGGGAGACGGCGAGCAGTACTTC. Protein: CASSLVLAGDGEQYF. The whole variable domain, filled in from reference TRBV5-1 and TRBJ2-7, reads KAGVTQTPRYLIKTRGQQVTLSCSPISGHRSVSWYQQTPGQGLQFLFEYFSETQRNKGNFPGRFSGRQFSNSRSEMNVSTLELGDSALYLCASSLVLAGDGEQYFGPGTRLTVT.

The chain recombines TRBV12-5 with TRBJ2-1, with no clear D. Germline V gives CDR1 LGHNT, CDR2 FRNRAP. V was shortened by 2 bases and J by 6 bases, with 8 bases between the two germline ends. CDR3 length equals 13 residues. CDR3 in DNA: TGTGCTAGTGGTTTGTATGCCTTCAATGAGCAGTTCTTC. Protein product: CASGLYAFNEQFF.

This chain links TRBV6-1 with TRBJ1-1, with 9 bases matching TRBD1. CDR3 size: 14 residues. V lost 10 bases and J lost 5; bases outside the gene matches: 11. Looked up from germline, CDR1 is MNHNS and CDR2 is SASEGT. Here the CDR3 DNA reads TGTGCCACCGAAGACAGGGGGAGGAATACTGAAGCTTTCTTT. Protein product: CATEDRGRNTEAFF.

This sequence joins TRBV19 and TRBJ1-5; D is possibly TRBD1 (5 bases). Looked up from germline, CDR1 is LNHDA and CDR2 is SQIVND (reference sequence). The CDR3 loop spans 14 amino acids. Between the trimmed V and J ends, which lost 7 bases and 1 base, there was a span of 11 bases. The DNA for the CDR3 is TGTGCCAGTATTTCAAGGGACAGCAATCAGCCCCAGCATTTT. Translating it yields CASISRDSNQPQHF.

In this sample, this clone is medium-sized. CDR3 DNA sequence: TGTGCCAGCAGCTTCCAGGGACTAGCGATAGAGACCCAGTACTTC. Its protein product is CASSFQGLAIETQYF. The chain carries TRBV7-2 and TRBJ2-5, with 10 nucleotides matching TRBD2. This CDR3 has 15 residues. The V and J ends lost 3 bases and 4 bases, in that order; junction bases with no gene match: 5. From germline, CDR1 is SGHTA and CDR2 FQGNSA.

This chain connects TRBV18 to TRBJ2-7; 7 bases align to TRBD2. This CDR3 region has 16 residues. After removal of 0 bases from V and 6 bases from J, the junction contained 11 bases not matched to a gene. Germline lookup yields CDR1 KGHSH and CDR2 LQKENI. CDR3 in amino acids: CASSPPGGKGHGEQYF. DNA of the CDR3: TGTGCCAGCTCACCACCGGGAGGGAAGGGGCACGGCGAGCAGTACTTC.

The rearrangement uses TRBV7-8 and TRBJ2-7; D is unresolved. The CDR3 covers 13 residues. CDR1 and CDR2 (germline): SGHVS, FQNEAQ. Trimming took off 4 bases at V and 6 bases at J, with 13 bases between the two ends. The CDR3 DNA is TGTGCCAGCAGCTCTCCTGAACTGGGCGAGCAGTACTTC. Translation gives CASSSPELGEQYF.

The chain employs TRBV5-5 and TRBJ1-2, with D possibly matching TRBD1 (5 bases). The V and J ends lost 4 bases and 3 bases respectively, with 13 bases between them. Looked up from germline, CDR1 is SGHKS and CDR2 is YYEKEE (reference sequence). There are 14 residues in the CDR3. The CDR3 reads CASSPYKGDYGYTF. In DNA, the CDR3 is TGTGCCAGCAGCCCCTATAAAGGGGACTATGGCTACACCTTC.

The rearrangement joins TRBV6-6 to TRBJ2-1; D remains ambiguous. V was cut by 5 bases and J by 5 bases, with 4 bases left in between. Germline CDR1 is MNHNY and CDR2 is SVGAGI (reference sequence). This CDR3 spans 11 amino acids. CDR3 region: CASSQNNEQFF. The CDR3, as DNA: TGTGCCAGCAGTCAAAACAATGAGCAGTTCTTC.

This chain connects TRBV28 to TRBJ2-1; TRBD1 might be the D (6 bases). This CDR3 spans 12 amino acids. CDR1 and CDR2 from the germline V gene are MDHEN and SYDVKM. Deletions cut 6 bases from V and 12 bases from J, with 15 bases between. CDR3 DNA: TGTGCCAGCAGCCGGGAACAGGGTGGGCAGTTCTTC. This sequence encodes CASSREQGGQFF.

The CDR3 spells CASSQDVRVYGYTF. CDR3 bases: TGTGCCAGCAGCCAAGATGTCAGGGTCTATGGCTACACCTTC. The chain joins TRBV4-2 to TRBJ1-2; tentatively, D is TRBD1 (5 bases). The CDR3 has 14 amino acids. The V end was cut by 0 bases, the J end by 4 bases, with 9 bases between. Germline V gives CDR1 LGHNA, CDR2 YNFKEQ.